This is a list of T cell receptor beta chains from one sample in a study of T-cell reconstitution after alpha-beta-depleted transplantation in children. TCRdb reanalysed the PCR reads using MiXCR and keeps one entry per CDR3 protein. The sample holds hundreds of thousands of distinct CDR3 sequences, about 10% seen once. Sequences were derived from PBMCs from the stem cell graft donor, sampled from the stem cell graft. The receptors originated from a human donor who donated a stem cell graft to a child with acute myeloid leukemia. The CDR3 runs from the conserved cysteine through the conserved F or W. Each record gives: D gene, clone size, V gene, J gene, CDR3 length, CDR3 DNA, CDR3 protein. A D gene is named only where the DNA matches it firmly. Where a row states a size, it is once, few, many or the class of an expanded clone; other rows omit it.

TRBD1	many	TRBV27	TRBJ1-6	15	TGTGCCAGCAGGACAGGGAGCTCCTATAATTCACCCCTCCACTTT	CASRTGSSYNSPLHF
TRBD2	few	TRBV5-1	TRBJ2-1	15	TGCGCCAGCAGCTTGTTTGGGACTAGATACAATGAGCAGTTCTTC	CASSLFGTRYNEQFF
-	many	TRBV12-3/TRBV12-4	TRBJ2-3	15	TGTGCCAGCAGTTTTTTGGCTAGAACAACAGATACGCAGTATTTT	CASSFLARTTDTQYF
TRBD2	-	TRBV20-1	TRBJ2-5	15	TGCAGTGCTAGGGGAGGGGACGGGCACCAAGAGACCCAGTACTTC	CSARGGDGHQETQYF
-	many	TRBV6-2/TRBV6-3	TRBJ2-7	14	TGTGCCAGCAGTCCCCACCGATCGTCCATCGAGCAGTACTTC	CASSPHRSSIEQYF
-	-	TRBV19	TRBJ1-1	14	TGTGCCAGTAGTATTGGAGAGTCAGGGTGGGAAGCTTTCTTT	CASSIGESGWEAFF
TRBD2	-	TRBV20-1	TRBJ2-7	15	TGCAGTGCTAGACCAACTGGGAGGGAGGTGGGGGAGCAGTACTTC	CSARPTGREVGEQYF
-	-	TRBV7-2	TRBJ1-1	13	TGTGCCAGCAGCTTAGGGGAGGCACGAGAAGCTTTCTTT	CASSLGEAREAFF
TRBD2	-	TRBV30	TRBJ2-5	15	TGTGCCTGGAGTGTACTGGCGGGAGAATATGAGACCCAGTACTTC	CAWSVLAGEYETQYF
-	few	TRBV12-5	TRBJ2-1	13	TGTGCTAGTGGTTTGGTCAGTTACAATGAGCAGTTCTTC	CASGLVSYNEQFF
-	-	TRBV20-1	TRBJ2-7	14	TGCAGTCCCAGGTTGGACAGTATAGGCTACGAGCAGTACTTC	CSPRLDSIGYEQYF
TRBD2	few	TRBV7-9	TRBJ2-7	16	TGTGCCAGCAGCCCACTCAGCGGGAGTTTGACCTACGAGCAGTACTTC	CASSPLSGSLTYEQYF
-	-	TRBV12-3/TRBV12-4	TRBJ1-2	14	TGTGCCAGCAGCTCACGTATGTCGAGTGATGGCTACACCTTC	CASSSRMSSDGYTF
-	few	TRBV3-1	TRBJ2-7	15	TGTGCCAGCACCCGAGAGGGGGGAACCTCCTACGAGCAGTACTTC	CASTREGGTSYEQYF
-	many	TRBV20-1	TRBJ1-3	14	TGCAGTGCCTCAAACCAGGACTCTGGAAACACCATATATTTT	CSASNQDSGNTIYF
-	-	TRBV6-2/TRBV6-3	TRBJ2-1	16	TGTGCCAGCAGTGTCAGGGGCTTGGGGTCCTACAATGAGCAGTTCTTC	CASSVRGLGSYNEQFF
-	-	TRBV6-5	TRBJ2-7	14	TGTGCCAGCAGTTATGGAGGGAGTGGGTACGAGCAGTACTTC	CASSYGGSGYEQYF
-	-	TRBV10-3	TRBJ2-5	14	TGTGCCATCAGGGCAACGGGTGATCGAGAGACCCAGTACTTC	CAIRATGDRETQYF
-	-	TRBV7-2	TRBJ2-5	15	TGTGCCAGCAGCTTCCCCGAGGGTGGGTTGGAGACCCAGTACTTC	CASSFPEGGLETQYF
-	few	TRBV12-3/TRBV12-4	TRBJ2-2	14	TGTGCCAGCAGTTTAGGGAATTTGGGCGGGGAGCTGTTTTTT	CASSLGNLGGELFF
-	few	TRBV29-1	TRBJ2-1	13	TGCAGCGTTGACGGACTCCTCTCCAATGAGCAGTTCTTC	CSVDGLLSNEQFF
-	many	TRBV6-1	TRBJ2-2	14	TGTGCCAGCAGTGGAGGAGTGAACACCGGGGAGCTGTTTTTT	CASSGGVNTGELFF
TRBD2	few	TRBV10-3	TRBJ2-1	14	TGTGCCAGCACTGTAGCGGGAGGGTCCACTGAGCAGTTCTTC	CASTVAGGSTEQFF
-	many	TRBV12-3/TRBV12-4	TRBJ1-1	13	TGTGCCAGCAGTTATAATGGAGAAACTGAAGCTTTCTTT	CASSYNGETEAFF
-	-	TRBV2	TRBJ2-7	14	TGTGCCAGCAGTGGAGGGCTGGCGGTTTACGAGCAGTACTTC	CASSGGLAVYEQYF
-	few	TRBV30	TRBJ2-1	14	TGTGCCTGGGAAGACGCCAGCTCCTACAATGAGCAGTTCTTC	CAWEDASSYNEQFF
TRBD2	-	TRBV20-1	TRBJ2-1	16	TGCAGTGCTGCAGGGCTAGCGGGTTTCTCCTACAATGAGCAGTTCTTC	CSAAGLAGFSYNEQFF
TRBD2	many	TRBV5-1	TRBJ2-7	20	TGCGCCAGCAGCTTGTGGGCCCGGACTAGCGGGATGTCCGGCTCCTACGAGCAGTACTTC	CASSLWARTSGMSGSYEQYF
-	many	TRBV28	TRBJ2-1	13	TGTGCCAGCAGTGATACATCTAACAATGAGCAGTTCTTC	CASSDTSNNEQFF
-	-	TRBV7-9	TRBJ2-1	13	TGTGCCAGCAGCTTTAGCGAGGTGGATGAGCAGTTCTTC	CASSFSEVDEQFF
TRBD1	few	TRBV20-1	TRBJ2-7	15	TGCAGTGCTGGCGACTTTGGGACAGGCGGCTACGAGCAGTACTTC	CSAGDFGTGGYEQYF
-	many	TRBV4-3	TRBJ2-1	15	TGCGCCAGCAGCCAAGATTTACTTTTGGGCAATGAGCAGTTCTTC	CASSQDLLLGNEQFF
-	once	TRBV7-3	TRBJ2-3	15	TGTGCCAGCAGCCCTTGGGGGGAGGGCACAGATACGCAGTATTTT	CASSPWGEGTDTQYF
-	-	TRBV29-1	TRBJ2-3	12	TGCAGCGTTGGTGCTAACACAGATACGCAGTATTTT	CSVGANTDTQYF
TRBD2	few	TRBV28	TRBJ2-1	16	TGTGCCAGCAGCCCGACTAGCGGGAGGACTTACAATGAGCAGTTCTTC	CASSPTSGRTYNEQFF
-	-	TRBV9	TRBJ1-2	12	TGTGCCAGCAGCGTAGACAGGGACGGCTACACCTTC	CASSVDRDGYTF
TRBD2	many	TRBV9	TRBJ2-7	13	TGTGCCAGCAGCGGCGGGGGCTCCTACGAGCAGTACTTC	CASSGGGSYEQYF
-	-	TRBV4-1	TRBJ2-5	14	TGCGCCAGCAGCCAAGGACAGCCCGGAGAGACCCAGTACTTC	CASSQGQPGETQYF
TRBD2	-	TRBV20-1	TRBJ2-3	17	TGCAGTGCTAGATCTTCTTGGACTAGCGGGAGCCCAGATACGCAGTATTTT	CSARSSWTSGSPDTQYF
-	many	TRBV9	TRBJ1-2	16	TGTGCCAGCAGCCAACTCCGAGGGGGGGCAGAAGCTGGCTACACCTTC	CASSQLRGGAEAGYTF
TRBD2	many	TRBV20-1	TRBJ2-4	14	TGCAGTGCGTGGGACTATCTAGCCAAAAACATTCAGTACTTC	CSAWDYLAKNIQYF
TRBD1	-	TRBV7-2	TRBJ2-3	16	TGTGCCAGCAGCTTGATAGGGGGCAGGCTCACAGATACGCAGTATTTT	CASSLIGGRLTDTQYF
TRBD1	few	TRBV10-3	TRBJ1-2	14	TGTGCCATCAGTTCCCTGGGACAGGGCAATGGCTACACCTTC	CAISSLGQGNGYTF
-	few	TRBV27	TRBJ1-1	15	TGTGCCAGCAGTTTAAGTCCGGGAGGGGACACTGAAGCTTTCTTT	CASSLSPGGDTEAFF
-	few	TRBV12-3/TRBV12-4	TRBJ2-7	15	TGTGCCAGCAGGATCCTCGGAGGGACGACCTACGAGCAGTACTTC	CASRILGGTTYEQYF
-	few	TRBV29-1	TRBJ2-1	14	TGCAGCGTCATCGCCAGGGGAACCCACAATGAGCAGTTCTTC	CSVIARGTHNEQFF
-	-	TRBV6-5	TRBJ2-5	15	TGTGCCAGCAGTTACTCTCGGCAGGTACAAGAGACCCAGTACTTC	CASSYSRQVQETQYF
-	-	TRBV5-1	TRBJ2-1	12	TGCGCCAGCAGCTTGGCCAGCGATGAGCAGTTCTTC	CASSLASDEQFF
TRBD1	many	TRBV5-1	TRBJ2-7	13	TGTGCCAGCAGCTCGGGACAGTCCTACGAGCAGTACTTC	CASSSGQSYEQYF
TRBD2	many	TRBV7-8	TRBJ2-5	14	TGTGCCAGCAATCCCAGCGGGAGGTTGGAGACCCAGTACTTC	CASNPSGRLETQYF
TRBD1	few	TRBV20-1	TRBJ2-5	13	TGCAGTGCGGGGGACAGGGGTATGGAGACCCAGTACTTC	CSAGDRGMETQYF
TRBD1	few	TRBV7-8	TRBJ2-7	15	TGTGCCAGCAGCTTAGTGGGCAGGGGGCTGGACGAGCAGTACTTC	CASSLVGRGLDEQYF
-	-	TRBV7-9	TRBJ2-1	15	TGTGCCAGCAGCCGGTTATTGAGCTCCTACAATGAGCAGTTCTTC	CASSRLLSSYNEQFF
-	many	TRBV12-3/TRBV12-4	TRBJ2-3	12	TGTGCCAGCAGTTTGGGAGGTTATACGCAGTATTTT	CASSLGGYTQYF
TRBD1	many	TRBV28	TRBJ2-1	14	TGTGCCAGCAGGCCGGGACAGGGTCTAAATGAGCAGTTCTTC	CASRPGQGLNEQFF
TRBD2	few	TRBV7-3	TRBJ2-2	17	TGTGCCAGCAGCTCCTCCAATAGCGGGTCGAACACCGGGGAGCTGTTTTTT	CASSSSNSGSNTGELFF
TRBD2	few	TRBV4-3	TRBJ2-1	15	TGCGCCAGCAGCCAAGAGTCCGGGACTAGGGATGAGCAGTTCTTC	CASSQESGTRDEQFF
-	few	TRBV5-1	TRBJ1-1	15	TGCGCCAGCAGCCCCCTCGGGACGTTGGGCACTGAAGCTTTCTTT	CASSPLGTLGTEAFF
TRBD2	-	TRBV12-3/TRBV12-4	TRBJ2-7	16	TGTGCCAGCCGAATTGGACTAGCGGGATTGGGCTACGAGCAGTACTTC	CASRIGLAGLGYEQYF
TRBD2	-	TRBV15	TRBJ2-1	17	TGTGCCACCCGAGGGACTAGCGGGAATCTGGGATACAATGAGCAGTTCTTC	CATRGTSGNLGYNEQFF